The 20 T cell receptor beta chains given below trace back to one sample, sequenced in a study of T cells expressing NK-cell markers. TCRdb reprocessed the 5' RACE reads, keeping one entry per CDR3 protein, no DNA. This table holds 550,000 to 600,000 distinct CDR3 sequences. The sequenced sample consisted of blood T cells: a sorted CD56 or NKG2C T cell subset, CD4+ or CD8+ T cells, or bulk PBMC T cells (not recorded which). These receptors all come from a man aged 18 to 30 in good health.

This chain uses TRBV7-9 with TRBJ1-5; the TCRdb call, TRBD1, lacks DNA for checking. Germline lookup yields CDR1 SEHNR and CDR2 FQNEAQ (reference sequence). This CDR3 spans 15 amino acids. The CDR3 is CASSLEGAGYQPQHF.

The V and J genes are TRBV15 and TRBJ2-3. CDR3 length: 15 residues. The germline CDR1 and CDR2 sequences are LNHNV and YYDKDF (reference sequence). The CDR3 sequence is CATSRGQGSPDTQYF.

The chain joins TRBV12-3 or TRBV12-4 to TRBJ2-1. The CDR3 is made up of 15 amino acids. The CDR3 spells CASSWSRGLLNEQFF.

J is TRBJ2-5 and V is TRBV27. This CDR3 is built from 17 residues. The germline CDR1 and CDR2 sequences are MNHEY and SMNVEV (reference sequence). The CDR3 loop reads CASSLGLQRVVQETQYF.

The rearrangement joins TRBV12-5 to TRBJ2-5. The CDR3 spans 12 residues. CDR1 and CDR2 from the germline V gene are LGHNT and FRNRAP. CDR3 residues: CASGLPYETQYF.

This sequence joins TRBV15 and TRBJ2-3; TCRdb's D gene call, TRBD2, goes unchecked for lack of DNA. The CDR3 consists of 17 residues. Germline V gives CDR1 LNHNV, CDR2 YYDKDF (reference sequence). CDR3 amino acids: CATSSGLAGGPQDTQYF.

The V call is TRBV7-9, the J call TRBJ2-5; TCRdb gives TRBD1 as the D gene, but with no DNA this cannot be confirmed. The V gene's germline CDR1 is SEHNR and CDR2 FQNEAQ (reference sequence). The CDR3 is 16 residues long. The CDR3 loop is CASSPPGTEYQETQYF.

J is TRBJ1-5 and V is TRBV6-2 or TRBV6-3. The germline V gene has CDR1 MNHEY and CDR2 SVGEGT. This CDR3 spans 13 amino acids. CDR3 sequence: CATQREGNQPQHF.

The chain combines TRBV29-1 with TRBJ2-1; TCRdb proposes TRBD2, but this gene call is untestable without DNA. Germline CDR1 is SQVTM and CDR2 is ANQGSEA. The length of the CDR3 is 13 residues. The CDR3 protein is CSVRTQSYNEQFF.

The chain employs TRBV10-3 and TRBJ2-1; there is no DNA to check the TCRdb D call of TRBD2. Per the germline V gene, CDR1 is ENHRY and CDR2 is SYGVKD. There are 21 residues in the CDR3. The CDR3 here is CAISESLLAGRVEDLYNEQFF.

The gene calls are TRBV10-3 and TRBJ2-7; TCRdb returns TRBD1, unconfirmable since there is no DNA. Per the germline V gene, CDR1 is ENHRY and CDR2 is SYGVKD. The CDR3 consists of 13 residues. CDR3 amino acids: CAISDAGTYEQYF.

The CDR3 sequence: CASSYHSGRGSSDAKNIQYF. J is TRBJ2-4 and V is TRBV6-2 or TRBV6-3; TCRdb gives TRBD2 as the D gene, but with no DNA this cannot be confirmed. This CDR3 has 20 amino acids. Germline V gene lookup returns CDR1 MNHEY and CDR2 SVGEGT.

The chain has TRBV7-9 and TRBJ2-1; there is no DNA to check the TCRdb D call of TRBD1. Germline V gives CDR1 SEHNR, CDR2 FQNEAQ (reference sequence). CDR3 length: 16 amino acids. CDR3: CASSSPPTGDFNEQFF.

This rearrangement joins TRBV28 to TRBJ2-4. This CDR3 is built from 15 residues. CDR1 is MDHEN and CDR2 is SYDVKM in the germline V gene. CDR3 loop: CASAWATRAKNIQYF.

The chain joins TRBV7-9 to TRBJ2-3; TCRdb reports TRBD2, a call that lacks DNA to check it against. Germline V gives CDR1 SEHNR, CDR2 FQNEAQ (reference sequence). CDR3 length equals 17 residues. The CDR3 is CASSDKGLADPTDTQYF.

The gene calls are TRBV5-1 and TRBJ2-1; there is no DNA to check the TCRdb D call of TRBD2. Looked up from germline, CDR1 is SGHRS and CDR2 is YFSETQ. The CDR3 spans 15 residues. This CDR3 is CASSLGTSGSPLAFF.

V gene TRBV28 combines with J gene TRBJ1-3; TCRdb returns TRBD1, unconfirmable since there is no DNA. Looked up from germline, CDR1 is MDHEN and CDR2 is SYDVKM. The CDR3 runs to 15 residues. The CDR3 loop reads CASSPGPKWGNTIYF.

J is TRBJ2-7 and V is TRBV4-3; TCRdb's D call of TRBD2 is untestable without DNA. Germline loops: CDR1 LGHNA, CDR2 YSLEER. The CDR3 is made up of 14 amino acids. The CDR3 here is CASSQGTGVREQYF.

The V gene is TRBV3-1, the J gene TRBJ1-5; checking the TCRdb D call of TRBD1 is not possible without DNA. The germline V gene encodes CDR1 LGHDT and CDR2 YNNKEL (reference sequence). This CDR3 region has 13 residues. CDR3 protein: CASSQTTVQPQHF.

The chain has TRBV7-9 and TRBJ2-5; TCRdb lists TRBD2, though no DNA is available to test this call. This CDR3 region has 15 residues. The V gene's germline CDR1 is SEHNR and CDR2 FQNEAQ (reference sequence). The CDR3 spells CASSLAAGGQETQYF.